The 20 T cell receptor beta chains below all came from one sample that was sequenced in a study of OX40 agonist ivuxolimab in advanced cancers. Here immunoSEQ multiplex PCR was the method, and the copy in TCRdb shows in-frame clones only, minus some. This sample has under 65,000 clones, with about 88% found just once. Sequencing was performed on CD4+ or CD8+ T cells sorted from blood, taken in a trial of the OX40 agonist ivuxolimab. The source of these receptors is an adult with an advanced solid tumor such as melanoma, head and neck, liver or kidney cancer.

The CDR3 DNA is TGTGCCATCAGTCCGAGACCCTCTGAGAATGAGCAGTTCTTC. Its protein is CAISPRPSENEQFF. The rearrangement uses TRBV10-3 and TRBJ2-1; D not certain. Trimming stripped 5 bases from V and 7 bases from J, with 15 bases between. The V gene's germline CDR1 is ENHRY and CDR2 SYGVKD. This CDR3 region has 14 residues.

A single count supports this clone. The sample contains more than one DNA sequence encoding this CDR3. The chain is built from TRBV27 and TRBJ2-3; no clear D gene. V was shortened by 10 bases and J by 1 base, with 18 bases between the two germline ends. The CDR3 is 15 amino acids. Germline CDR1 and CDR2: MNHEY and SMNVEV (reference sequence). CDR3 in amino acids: CATSLQLSGTDTQYF. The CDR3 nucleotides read TGTGCCACCTCACTACAACTCTCCGGCACAGATACGCAGTATTTT.

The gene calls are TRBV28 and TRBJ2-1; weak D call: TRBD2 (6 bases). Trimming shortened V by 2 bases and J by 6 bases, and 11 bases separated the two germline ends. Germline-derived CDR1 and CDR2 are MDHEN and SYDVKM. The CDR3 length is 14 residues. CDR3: CASSLELATNEQFF. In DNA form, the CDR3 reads TGTGCCAGCAGTTTAGAACTAGCAACCAATGAGCAGTTCTTC.

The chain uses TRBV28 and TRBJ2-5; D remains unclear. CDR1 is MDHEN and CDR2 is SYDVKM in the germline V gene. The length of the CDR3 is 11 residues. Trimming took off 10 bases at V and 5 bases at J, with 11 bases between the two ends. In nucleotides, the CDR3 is TGTGCCACCCTCCTAACGGAGACCCAGTACTTC. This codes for CATLLTETQYF.

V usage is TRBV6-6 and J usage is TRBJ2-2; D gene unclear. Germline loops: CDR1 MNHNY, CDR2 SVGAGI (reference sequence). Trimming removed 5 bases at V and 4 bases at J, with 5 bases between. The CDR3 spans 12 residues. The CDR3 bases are TGTGCCAGCAGTGGCGGCACCGGGGAGCTGTTTTTT. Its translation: CASSGGTGELFF.

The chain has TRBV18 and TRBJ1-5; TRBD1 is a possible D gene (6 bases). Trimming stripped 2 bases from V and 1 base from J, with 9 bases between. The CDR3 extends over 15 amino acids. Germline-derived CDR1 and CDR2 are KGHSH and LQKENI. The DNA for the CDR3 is TGTGCCAGCTCACCAGGGACAAGAAGCAATCAGCCCCAGCATTTT. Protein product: CASSPGTRSNQPQHF.

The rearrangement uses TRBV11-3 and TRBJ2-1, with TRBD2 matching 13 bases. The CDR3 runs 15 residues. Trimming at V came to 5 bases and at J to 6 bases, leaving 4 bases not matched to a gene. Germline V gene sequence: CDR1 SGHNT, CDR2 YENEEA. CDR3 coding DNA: TGTGCCAGCAGCCTAGGGACTAGCGGGGCCAATGAGCAGTTCTTC. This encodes CASSLGTSGANEQFF.

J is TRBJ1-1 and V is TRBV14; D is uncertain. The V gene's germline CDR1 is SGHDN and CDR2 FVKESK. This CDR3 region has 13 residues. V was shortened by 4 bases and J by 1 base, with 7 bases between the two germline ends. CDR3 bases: TGTGCCAGCAGCCTCAGGCGGAACACTGAAGCTTTCTTT. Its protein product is CASSLRRNTEAFF.

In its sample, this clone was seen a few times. CDR3 amino acids: CAISESSGVIDGYTF. The CDR3 nucleotides are TGTGCCATCAGTGAGTCGTCAGGGGTGATTGATGGCTACACCTTC. The rearrangement links TRBV10-3 to TRBJ1-2, with a tentative D call TRBD1 (6 bases). CDR3 length: 15 amino acids. Trimming left V 0 bases short and J 6 bases short, with 14 bases between. CDR1 is ENHRY, CDR2 SYGVKD, per germline.

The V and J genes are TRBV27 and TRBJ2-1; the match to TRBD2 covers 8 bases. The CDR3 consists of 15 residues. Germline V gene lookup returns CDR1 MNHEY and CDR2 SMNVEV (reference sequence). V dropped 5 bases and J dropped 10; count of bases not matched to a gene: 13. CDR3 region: CASSAQREYTVEQFF. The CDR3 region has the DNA TGTGCCAGCAGTGCCCAGCGGGAGTATACTGTAGAGCAGTTCTTC.

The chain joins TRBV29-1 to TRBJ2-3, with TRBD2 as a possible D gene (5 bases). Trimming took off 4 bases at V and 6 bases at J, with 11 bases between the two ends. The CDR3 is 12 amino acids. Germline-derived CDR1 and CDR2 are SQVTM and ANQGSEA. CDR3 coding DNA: TGCAGCGTTGGACTACCCAGGGATACGCAGTATTTT. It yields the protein CSVGLPRDTQYF.

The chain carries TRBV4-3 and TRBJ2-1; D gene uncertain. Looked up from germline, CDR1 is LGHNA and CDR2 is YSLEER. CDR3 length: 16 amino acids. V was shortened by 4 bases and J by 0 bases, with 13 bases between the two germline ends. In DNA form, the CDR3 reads TGCGCCAGCAGCCCCCGCGGCGGAAGCTCCTACAATGAGCAGTTCTTC. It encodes CASSPRGGSSYNEQFF.

CDR3 nucleotides: TGTGCCAGCAGTGGACAGGGGGTTGGCGAGCAGTACTTC. Translation: CASSGQGVGEQYF. V gene TRBV25-1 combines with J gene TRBJ2-7; TRBD1 agrees at 9 bases. This CDR3 region has 13 residues. V lost 4 bases to trimming and J lost 6 bases; unmatched junction nucleotides: 4. Germline CDR1 is MGHDK and CDR2 is SYGVNS.

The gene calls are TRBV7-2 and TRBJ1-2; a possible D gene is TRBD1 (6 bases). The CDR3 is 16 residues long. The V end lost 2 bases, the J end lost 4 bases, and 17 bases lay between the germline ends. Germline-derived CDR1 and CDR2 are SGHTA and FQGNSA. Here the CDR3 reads CASSLRPGGASYGYTF. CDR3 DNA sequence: TGTGCCAGCAGCTTACGCCCGGGGGGCGCAAGCTATGGCTACACCTTC. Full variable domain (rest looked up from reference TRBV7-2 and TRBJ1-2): GAGVSQSPSNKVTEKGKDVELRCDPISGHTALYWYRQSLGQGLEFLIYFQGNSAPDKSGLPSDRFSAERTGGSVSTLTIQRTQQEDSAVYLCASSLRPGGASYGYTFGSGTRLTVV.

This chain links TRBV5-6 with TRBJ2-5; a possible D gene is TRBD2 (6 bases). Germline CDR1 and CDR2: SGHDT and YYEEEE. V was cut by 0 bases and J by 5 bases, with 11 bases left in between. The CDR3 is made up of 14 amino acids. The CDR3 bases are TGTGCCAGCAGCTTGGGGCGGGGATCGGAGACCCAGTACTTC. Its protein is CASSLGRGSETQYF. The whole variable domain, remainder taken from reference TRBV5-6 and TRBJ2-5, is DAGVTQSPTHLIKTRGQQVTLRCSPKSGHDTVSWYQQALGQGPQFIFQYYEEEERQRGNFPDRFSGHQFPNYSSELNVNALLLGDSALYLCASSLGRGSETQYFGPGTRLLVL.

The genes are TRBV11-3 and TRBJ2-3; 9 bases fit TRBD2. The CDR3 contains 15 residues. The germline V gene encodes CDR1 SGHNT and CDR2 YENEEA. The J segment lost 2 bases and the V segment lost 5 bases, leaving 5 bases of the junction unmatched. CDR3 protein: CASSSSGSPTDTQYF. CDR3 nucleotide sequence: TGTGCCAGCAGCAGTAGCGGGAGCCCCACAGATACGCAGTATTTT.

The CDR3 protein is CASKGRDRGPTEQYF. The DNA of the CDR3 is TGTGCCAGTAAAGGCCGGGACAGGGGGCCAACCGAGCAGTACTTC. This chain links TRBV19 with TRBJ2-7; 12 bases are shared with TRBD1. This CDR3 comprises 15 residues. V lost 7 bases and J lost 6; bases outside the gene matches: 10. Germline V gene sequence: CDR1 LNHDA, CDR2 SQIVND (reference sequence).

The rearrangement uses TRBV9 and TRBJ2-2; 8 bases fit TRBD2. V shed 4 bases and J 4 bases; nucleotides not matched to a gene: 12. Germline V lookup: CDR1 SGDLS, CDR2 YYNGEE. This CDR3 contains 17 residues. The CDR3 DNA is TGTGCCAGCAGCCCAGACCCCTTAGCGGGAAGCACCGGGGAGCTGTTTTTT. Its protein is CASSPDPLAGSTGELFF.

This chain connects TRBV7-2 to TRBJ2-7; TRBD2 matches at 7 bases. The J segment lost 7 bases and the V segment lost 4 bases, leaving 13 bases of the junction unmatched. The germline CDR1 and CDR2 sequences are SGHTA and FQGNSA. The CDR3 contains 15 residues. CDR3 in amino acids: CASSSWASGVSEQYF. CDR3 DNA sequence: TGTGCCAGCAGCTCCTGGGCTAGCGGTGTCAGTGAGCAGTACTTC.

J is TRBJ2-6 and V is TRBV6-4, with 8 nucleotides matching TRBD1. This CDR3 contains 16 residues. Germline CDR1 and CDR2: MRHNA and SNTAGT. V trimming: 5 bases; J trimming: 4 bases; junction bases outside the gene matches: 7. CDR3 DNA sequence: TGTGCCAGCAGTCCTCAGGGGGCGGCCGGGGCCAACGTCCTGACTTTC. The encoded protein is CASSPQGAAGANVLTF.